This T cell receptor beta chain was sequenced for a study of blood T cells in healthy people across ages. Overall study: Template switching captured about one barcoded beta molecule per two T cells.

The use of a sample-barcoded 5' primer and a J-beta primer mix characterized a second PCR of roughly 6 to 11 cycles. In TCRdb, the 5' RACE reads were re-called with MiXCR into one record per CDR3 protein. The table includes hundreds of thousands of distinct CDR3 sequences, more than 20% detected once. Germline V gene sequence: CDR1 DFQATT, CDR2 SNEGSKA (reference sequence). The V gene end was trimmed by 2 bases and the J gene end by 3 bases; junction bases not matched to a gene: 0. The CDR3 is made up of 13 amino acids. This sample also appeared in a second study, on T cells of mothers and their children. That work adds: T cell clones that were persistent and microchimeric went undetected.

The rearrangement links TRBV20-1 to TRBJ1-4, with TRBD1 matching 7 bases. The receptor was derived from a boy aged 5-17 years in good health. Material: blood. CDR3 bases: TGCAGTGCTAGACAGGGGGCTAATGAAAAACTGTTTTTT. Amino acids: CSARQGANEKLFF.